This T cell receptor beta chain was profiled in a study of Tregs in tolerant kidney transplant recipients. The protocol was immunoSEQ multiplex PCR, while the TCRdb copy is restricted to in-frame clones and leaves out a portion. The table lists tens of thousands of clones, under 95% of them singletons. Unstimulated Tregs (CD4+CD25+CD127-) and CD4+CD25- non-Tregs were sorted from PBMCs. Before regulatory T cell sorting, thawed PBMCs rested overnight at 37°C in about 210 IU/ml IL-2. Remarks on this clone: Its antigen is undetermined.

V lost 2 bases to trimming and J lost 3 bases, with 7 bases between them. The CDR3 totals 13 residues. Germline V gives CDR1 KGHSH, CDR2 LQKENI. Findings and caveats of the study: Validation in larger populations is needed because few patients were studied.

The chain joins TRBV18 to TRBJ1-2; the D gene is possibly TRBD1 (6 bases). The sample taken for sequencing was Tregs from blood. The sequence derives from a human donor in good health. This CDR3 reads CASSPRTDYGYTF. The DNA of the CDR3 is TGTGCCAGCTCACCAAGGACAGACTATGGCTACACCTTC. Using reference TRBV18 and TRBJ1-2 for the parts outside the CDR3, the full variable domain is NAGVMQNPRHLVRRRGQEARLRCSPMKGHSHVYWYRQLPEEGLKFMVYLQKENIIDESGMPKERFSAEFPKEGPSILRIQQVVRGDSAAYFCASSPRTDYGYTFGSGTRLTVV.